The 11 T cell receptor beta chains given below trace back to one sample, sequenced in a study of blood T cell repertoires in COVID-19. Data came from immunoSEQ multiplex PCR; TCRdb stores just in-frame clones and leaves some out. The sample consists of some 350,000 clones, roughly 86% of them appearing once. The sample comprised peripheral blood. These receptors were collected from a woman between 70 and 85 years old with COVID-19, enrolled during active disease.

This chain links TRBV5-1 with TRBJ2-1; D might be TRBD2 (6 bases). Germline loops: CDR1 SGHRS, CDR2 YFSETQ. The CDR3 contains 17 residues. V shed 1 base and J shed 0 bases, with 14 bases lying between them. This CDR3 is CASSLRWAGSSYNEQFF. The CDR3 DNA reads TGCGCCAGCAGCTTGCGGTGGGCGGGAAGCTCCTACAATGAGCAGTTCTTC.

The rearrangement uses TRBV6-6 and TRBJ1-5, with D tentatively TRBD1 (6 bases). Germline assignment: CDR1 MNHNY and CDR2 SVGAGI (reference sequence). V was cut by 5 bases and J by 0 bases, with 20 bases left in between. This CDR3 has 18 amino acids. DNA for the CDR3: TGTGCCAGCAGTCAACGGGGAACAGGGATCTATAGCAATCAGCCCCAGCATTTT. As protein: CASSQRGTGIYSNQPQHF.

The chain uses TRBV18 and TRBJ2-1; tentatively, D is TRBD1 (6 bases). The V gene's germline CDR1 is KGHSH and CDR2 LQKENI. This CDR3 comprises 15 residues. The ends were cut back, 3 bases at V and 4 bases at J, with 13 bases in the middle. The CDR3 region is CASSPDSGFYNEQFF. In DNA, the CDR3 is TGTGCCAGCTCACCGGACAGCGGATTTTACAATGAGCAGTTCTTC. The complete variable domain, with remaining parts taken from reference TRBV18 and TRBJ2-1, reads NAGVMQNPRHLVRRRGQEARLRCSPMKGHSHVYWYRQLPEEGLKFMVYLQKENIIDESGMPKERFSAEFPKEGPSILRIQQVVRGDSAAYFCASSPDSGFYNEQFFGPGTRLTVL.

The chain combines TRBV19 with TRBJ1-3; possibly TRBD1 for D (5 bases). Between the trimmed V and J ends, which lost 7 bases and 0 bases, there was a span of 13 bases. CDR1 and CDR2 (germline): LNHDA, SQIVND (reference sequence). CDR3 length: 15 residues. CDR3 DNA: TGTGCCAGTATGAGACAGTTCTTCTCTGGAAACACCATATATTTT. Translation: CASMRQFFSGNTIYF.

This clone was detected many times. J is TRBJ1-1 and V is TRBV27; D gene ambiguous. The CDR3 has 11 residues. Germline V gene sequence: CDR1 MNHEY, CDR2 SMNVEV (reference sequence). V was trimmed by 8 bases and J by 1 base, leaving 5 bases between them. DNA for the CDR3: TGTGCCAGCTCATCGAACACTGAAGCTTTCTTT. Protein sequence: CASSSNTEAFF.

The chain uses TRBV3-1 (or the pseudogene TRBV3-2) and TRBJ1-5; 10 bases match TRBD1. Trimming took 5 bases from V and 6 from J; bases not matched to a gene: 7. CDR1 is LGHDT, CDR2 YNNKEL, per germline (reference sequence). CDR3 length: 15 residues. The CDR3 bases are TGTGCCAGCAGCACCGGGACAGGGGCCAGTCAGCCCCAGCATTTT. Residues: CASSTGTGASQPQHF.

CDR3 DNA sequence: TGCGCCAGCAGATCCACCGCAGGACAGGAGTCACCCCTCCACTTT. Translated, it gives CASRSTAGQESPLHF. The chain is built from TRBV5-1 and TRBJ1-6; 7 bases match TRBD1. This CDR3 is 15 amino acids long. Germline V CDR1 and CDR2: SGHRS, YFSETQ. Trimming took 5 bases from V and 10 from J; bases not matched to a gene: 12.

The chain uses TRBV19 and TRBJ1-1; TRBD1 is a possible D gene (5 bases). The CDR3 extends over 14 amino acids. V dropped 4 bases and J dropped 5 bases, with 14 bases sitting between them. Looked up from germline, CDR1 is LNHDA and CDR2 is SQIVND (reference sequence). CDR3 sequence reads: CASSTTLGGTEAFF. CDR3 DNA: TGTGCCAGTAGTACCACGTTGGGGGGAACTGAAGCTTTCTTT.

This clone was counted only a few times. The rearrangement joins TRBV10-3 to TRBJ1-3; no clear D. Germline V CDR1 and CDR2: ENHRY, SYGVKD. CDR3 length equals 16 residues. V was pared by 6 bases and J by 6 bases, with 21 bases between. The CDR3 DNA sequence: TGTGCCATCAGCCCCTATCGGACGGGAAGAACAAACACCATATATTTT. The encoded protein is CAISPYRTGRTNTIYF.

The CDR3 sequence: CASSVSGTGTQPQHF. As DNA, the CDR3 is TGTGCCAGCAGTGTATCCGGGACAGGCACACAGCCCCAGCATTTT. J is TRBJ1-5 and V is TRBV2; TRBD1 aligns across 8 bases. Germline V CDR1 and CDR2: SNHLY, FYNNEI. Trimming removed 4 bases from V and 7 bases from J; junction bases left unmatched: 9. The CDR3 is 15 residues long.

Comment on this clone: Other DNA sequences of this sample code for an identical CDR3. The J gene is TRBJ1-1, the V gene TRBV30; no clear D. The CDR3 contains 13 residues. Germline values: CDR1 GTSNPN, CDR2 SVGIG (reference sequence). The V end was cut by 0 bases, the J end by 1 base, with 6 bases between. The CDR3 region has the DNA TGTGCCTGGAGTGTACGGGGGAACACTGAAGCTTTCTTT. Its translation is CAWSVRGNTEAFF.